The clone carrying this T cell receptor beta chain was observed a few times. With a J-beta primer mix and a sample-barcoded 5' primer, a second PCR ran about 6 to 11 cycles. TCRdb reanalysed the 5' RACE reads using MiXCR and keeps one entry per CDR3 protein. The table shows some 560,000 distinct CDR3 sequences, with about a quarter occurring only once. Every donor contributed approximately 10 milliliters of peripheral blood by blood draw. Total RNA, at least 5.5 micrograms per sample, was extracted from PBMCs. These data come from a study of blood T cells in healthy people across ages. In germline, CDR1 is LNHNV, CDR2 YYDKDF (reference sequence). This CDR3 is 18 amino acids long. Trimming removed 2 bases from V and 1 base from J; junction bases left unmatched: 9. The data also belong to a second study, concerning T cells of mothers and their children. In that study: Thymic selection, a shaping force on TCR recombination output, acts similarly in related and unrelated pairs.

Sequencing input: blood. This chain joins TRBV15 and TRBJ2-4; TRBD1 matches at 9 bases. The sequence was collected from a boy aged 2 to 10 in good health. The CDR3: CATSRPRGTGHAKNIQYF. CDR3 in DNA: TGTGCCACCAGCAGACCACGAGGGACAGGGCATGCCAAAAACATTCAGTACTTC.